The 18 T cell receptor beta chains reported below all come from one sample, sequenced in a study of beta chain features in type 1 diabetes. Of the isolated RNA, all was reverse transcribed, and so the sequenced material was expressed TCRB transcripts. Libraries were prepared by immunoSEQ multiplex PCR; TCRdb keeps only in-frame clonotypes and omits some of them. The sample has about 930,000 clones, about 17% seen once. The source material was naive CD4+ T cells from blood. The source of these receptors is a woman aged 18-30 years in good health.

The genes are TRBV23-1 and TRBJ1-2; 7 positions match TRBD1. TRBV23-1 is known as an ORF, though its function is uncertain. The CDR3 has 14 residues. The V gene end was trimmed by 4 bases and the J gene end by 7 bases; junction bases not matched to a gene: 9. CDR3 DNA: TGCGCCAGCAGTCCCCTTGAGGGGGCGTCTGGCTACACCTTC. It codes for CASSPLEGASGYTF.

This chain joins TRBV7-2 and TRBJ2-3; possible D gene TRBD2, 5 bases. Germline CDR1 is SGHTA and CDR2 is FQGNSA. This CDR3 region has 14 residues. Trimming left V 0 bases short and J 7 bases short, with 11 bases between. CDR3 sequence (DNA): TGTGCCAGCAGCTTAGCGGACTGGGGATATACGCAGTATTTT. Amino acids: CASSLADWGYTQYF.

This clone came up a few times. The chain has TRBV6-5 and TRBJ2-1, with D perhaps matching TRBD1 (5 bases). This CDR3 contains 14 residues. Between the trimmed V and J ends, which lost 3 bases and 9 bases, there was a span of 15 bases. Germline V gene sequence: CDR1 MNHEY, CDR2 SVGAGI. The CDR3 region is CASSYRQGVREQFF. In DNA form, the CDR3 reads TGTGCCAGCAGTTATCGGCAGGGTGTGCGTGAGCAGTTCTTC.

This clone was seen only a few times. The CDR3 sequence: CASSPPGRATNEKLFF. As DNA, the CDR3 is TGTGCCAGCTCACCACCAGGCCGTGCAACTAATGAAAAACTGTTTTTT. The chain is built from TRBV18 and TRBJ1-4; D remains unclear. Germline-derived CDR1 and CDR2 are KGHSH and LQKENI. CDR3 length equals 16 residues. The ends were cut back, 0 bases at V and 0 bases at J, with 8 bases in the middle.

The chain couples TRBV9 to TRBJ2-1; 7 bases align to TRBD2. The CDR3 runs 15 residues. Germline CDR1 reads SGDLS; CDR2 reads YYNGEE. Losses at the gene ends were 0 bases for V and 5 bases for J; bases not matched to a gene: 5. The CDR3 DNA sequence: TGTGCCAGCAGCGTAGAGACTAGCAAAAACAATGAGCAGTTCTTC. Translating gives CASSVETSKNNEQFF.

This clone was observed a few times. The CDR3 coding sequence is TGTGCCAGCAGTTTAGGGTGGACAGGTGCTTACGAGCAGTACTTC. Its protein is CASSLGWTGAYEQYF. V is TRBV27 and J is TRBJ2-7; 7 bases agree with TRBD1. Germline V lookup: CDR1 MNHEY, CDR2 SMNVEV (reference sequence). This CDR3 spans 15 amino acids. V shed 2 bases and J 4 bases; nucleotides not matched to a gene: 8.

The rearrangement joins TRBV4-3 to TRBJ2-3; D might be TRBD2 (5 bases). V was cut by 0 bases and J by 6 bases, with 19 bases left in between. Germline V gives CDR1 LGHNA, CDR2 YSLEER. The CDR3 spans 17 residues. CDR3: CASSQEAGSGIKDTQYF. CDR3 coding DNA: TGCGCCAGCAGCCAAGAGGCGGGCAGCGGAATAAAGGATACGCAGTATTTT.

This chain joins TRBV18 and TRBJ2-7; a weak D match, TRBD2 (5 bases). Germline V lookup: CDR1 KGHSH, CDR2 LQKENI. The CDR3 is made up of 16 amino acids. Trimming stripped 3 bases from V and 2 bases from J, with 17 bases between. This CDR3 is CASSPRALKPAYEQYF. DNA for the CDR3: TGTGCCAGCTCACCGAGGGCCCTCAAGCCGGCCTACGAGCAGTACTTC. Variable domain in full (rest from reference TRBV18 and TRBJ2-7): NAGVMQNPRHLVRRRGQEARLRCSPMKGHSHVYWYRQLPEEGLKFMVYLQKENIIDESGMPKERFSAEFPKEGPSILRIQQVVRGDSAAYFCASSPRALKPAYEQYFGPGTRLTVT.

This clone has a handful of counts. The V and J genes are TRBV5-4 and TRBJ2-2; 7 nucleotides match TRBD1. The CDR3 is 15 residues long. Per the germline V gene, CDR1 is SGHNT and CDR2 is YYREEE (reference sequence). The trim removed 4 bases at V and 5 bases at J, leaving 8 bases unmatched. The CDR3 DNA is TGTGCCAGCAGCCTCCGGACAGGAACGACCGGGGAGCTGTTTTTT. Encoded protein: CASSLRTGTTGELFF.

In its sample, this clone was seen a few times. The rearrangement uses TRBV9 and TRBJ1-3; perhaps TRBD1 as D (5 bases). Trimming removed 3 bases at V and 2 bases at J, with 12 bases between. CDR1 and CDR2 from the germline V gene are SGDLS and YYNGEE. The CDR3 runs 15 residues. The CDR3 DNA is TGTGCCAGCAGCGACCGGCCAGGGACTGGAAACACCATATATTTT. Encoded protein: CASSDRPGTGNTIYF. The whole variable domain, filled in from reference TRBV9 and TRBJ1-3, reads DSGVTQTPKHLITATGQRVTLRCSPRSGDLSVYWYQQSLDQGLQFLIQYYNGEERAKGNILERFSAQQFPDLHSELNLSSLELGDSALYFCASSDRPGTGNTIYFGEGSWLTVV.

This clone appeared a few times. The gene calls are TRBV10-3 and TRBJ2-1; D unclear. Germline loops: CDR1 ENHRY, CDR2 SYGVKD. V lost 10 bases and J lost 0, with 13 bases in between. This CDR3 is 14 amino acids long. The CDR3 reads CATTRGLSYNEQFF. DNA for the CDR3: TGTGCCACCACTCGCGGCCTCTCCTACAATGAGCAGTTCTTC.

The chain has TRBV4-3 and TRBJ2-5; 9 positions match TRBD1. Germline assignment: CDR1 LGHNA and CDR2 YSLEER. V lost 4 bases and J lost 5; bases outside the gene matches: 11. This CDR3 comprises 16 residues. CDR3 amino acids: CASSRQHRGPGETQYF. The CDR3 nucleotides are TGCGCCAGCAGCCGGCAACACAGGGGGCCGGGGGAGACCCAGTACTTC.

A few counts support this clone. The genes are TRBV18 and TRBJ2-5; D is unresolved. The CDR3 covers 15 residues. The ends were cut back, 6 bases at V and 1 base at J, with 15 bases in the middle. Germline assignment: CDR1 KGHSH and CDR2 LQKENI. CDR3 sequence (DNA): TGTGCCAGCTCCTCTTCGGGTGTGTTCCAAGAGACCCAGTACTTC. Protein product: CASSSSGVFQETQYF.

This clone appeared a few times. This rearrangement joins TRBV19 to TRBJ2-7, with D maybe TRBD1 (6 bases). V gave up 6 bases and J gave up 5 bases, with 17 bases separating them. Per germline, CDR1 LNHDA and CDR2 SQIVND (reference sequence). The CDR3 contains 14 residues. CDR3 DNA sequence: TGTGCCAGTAGGATGGCAGGGGCCGTCCACGAGCAGTACTTC. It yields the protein CASRMAGAVHEQYF.

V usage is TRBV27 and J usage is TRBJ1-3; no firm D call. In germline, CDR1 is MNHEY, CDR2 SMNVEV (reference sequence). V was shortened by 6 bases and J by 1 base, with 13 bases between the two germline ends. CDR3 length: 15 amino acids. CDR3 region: CASRPAARSGNTIYF. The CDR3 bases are TGTGCCAGCAGGCCGGCAGCCAGATCTGGAAACACCATATATTTT.

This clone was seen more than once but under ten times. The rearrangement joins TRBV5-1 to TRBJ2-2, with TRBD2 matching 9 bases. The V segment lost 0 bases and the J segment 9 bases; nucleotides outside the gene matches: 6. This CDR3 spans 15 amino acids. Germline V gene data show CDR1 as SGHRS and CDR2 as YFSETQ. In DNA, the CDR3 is TGCGCCAGCAGCTTGGCCGTAGCGGGAGAGAGGGAGCTGTTTTTT. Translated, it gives CASSLAVAGERELFF.

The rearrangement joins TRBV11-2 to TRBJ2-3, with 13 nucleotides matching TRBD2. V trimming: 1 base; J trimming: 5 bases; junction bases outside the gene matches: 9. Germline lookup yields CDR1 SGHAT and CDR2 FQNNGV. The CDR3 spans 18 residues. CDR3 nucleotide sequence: TGTGCCAGCAGCTTAGGGTTTTATCGACTAGCGGGAGGAGATACGCAGTATTTT. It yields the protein CASSLGFYRLAGGDTQYF. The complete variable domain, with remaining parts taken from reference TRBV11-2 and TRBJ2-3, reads EAGVAQSPRYKIIEKRQSVAFWCNPISGHATLYWYQQILGQGPKLLIQFQNNGVVDDSQLPKDRFSAERLKGVDSTLKIQPAKLEDSAVYLCASSLGFYRLAGGDTQYFGPGTRLTVL.

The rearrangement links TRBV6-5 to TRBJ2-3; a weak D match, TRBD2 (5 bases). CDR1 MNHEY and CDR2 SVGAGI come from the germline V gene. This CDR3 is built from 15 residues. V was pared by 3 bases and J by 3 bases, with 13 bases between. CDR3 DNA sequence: TGTGCCAGCAGTTATTTGGGAGTGAGGACAGATACGCAGTATTTT. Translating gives CASSYLGVRTDTQYF.